Sequencing of this TCR beta chain was carried out in a study of T-cell memory formation after mild COVID-19. About the research overall: Most TCR clusters belonged to a single donor.

There are 13 residues in the CDR3. V was shortened by 8 bases and J by 6 bases, with 16 bases between the two germline ends. Germline assignment: CDR1 LNHNV and CDR2 YYDKDF (reference sequence). From 5'RACE with constant-segment primers came TCR alpha and TCR beta cDNA libraries that carried sample barcodes and UMIs. TCRdb re-called the 5' RACE reads with MiXCR, one entry per CDR3 protein. Of hundreds of thousands of distinct CDR3 sequences listed, roughly 20% are singletons. Sequencing was done on a sample of PBMCs or a T cell subset sorted from them (not recorded which). The sequence was obtained from an adult woman who had mild COVID-19 (a few samples of this study predate the infection). Cell type and time point are not known. V usage is TRBV15 and J usage is TRBJ1-2; weak D call: TRBD1 (6 bases). The CDR3, as DNA: TGTGCCACCTCCTTAAGACAGGTGGATGGCTACACCTTC. This sequence encodes CATSLRQVDGYTF.